The T cell receptor (beta chain) under discussion was sequenced for a study of regulatory T cells in long-lasting Graves disease. Notes on this clonotype: Its antigen is currently unknown.

The time point was: persistent/refractory GD, antithyroid drugs over 5 years with positive TRAb. After RNA was extracted from PBMCs, the TCR library was made from it. Through Arm-PCR of CDR3 regions and iRepertoire HTBI primers, TCR beta libraries were built. TCRdb itself ran the multiplex PCR reads through MiXCR, one entry per CDR3 protein. Altogether approximately 400,000 distinct CDR3 sequences are present, 20% to 30% being singletons, with the ten largest covering approximately 25%. Study-wide points: Newly diagnosed disease favored TRBV20-1 and TRBJ2-1 over persistent disease. Persistent patients shared about 2,800 public clonotypes among themselves. Newly diagnosed patients shared fewer, at roughly 970.

Trimming cost V 0 bases and J 2 bases; bases outside gene matches: 10. CDR1 is SGHKS, CDR2 YYEKEE, per germline (reference sequence). The CDR3 length is 18 residues. V and J are TRBV5-5 and TRBJ2-2; 7 nucleotides line up with TRBD2. The specimen was peripheral blood mononuclear cells (PBMCs), collected when the disease was refractory, from a patient treated with antithyroid drugs. The receptor was derived from a female donor with Graves disease. The CDR3 sequence: CASSLVPAGSGNTGELFF. DNA for the CDR3: TGTGCCAGCAGCTTGGTGCCAGCGGGAAGTGGTAACACCGGGGAGCTGTTTTTT.